The 7 T cell receptor beta chains reported below all come from one sample, sequenced in a study of T cell responses to AZD1222 COVID-19 vaccine (dated by TCRdb to the early 2020s). Receptor libraries were prepared by the immunoSEQ multiplex PCR assay. Here the immuneACCESS table is served through TCRdb, limited to in-frame sequences with V and J called. Missing clones are a known gap in these copies; in checked studies unresolved V genes cover under half, and the rest lacks a known reason. This sample holds about 76,000 clones; around nine tenths were observed only once. The ten largest clones capture about 11% of the sample. Per the publication, the time point label means: baseline before first vaccination. Specimen: peripheral blood, collected on day 0 of AZD1222 vaccination. All receptors come from an adult in good health.

This clone was seen just once. The J gene is TRBJ2-3, the V gene TRBV2, with 7 bases that match TRBD1. Germline V gene lookup returns CDR1 SNHLY and CDR2 FYNNEI. This CDR3 has 14 residues. Unmatched junction bases numbered 7, after V lost 6 bases and J lost 4 bases. In DNA form, the CDR3 reads TGTGCCAGCAGGGATCAGGGGGATGCAGATACGCAGTATTTT. Amino acid sequence: CASRDQGDADTQYF.

The chain joins TRBV28 to TRBJ1-5; D unclear. The CDR3 loop spans 13 amino acids. From germline, CDR1 is MDHEN and CDR2 SYDVKM. V was pared by 3 bases and J by 0 bases, with 3 bases between. CDR3 residues: CASSFDSNQPQHF. The CDR3, as DNA: TGTGCCAGCAGTTTCGATAGCAATCAGCCCCAGCATTTT.

The chain employs TRBV7-8 and TRBJ2-2, with 7 bases lining up with TRBD1. In germline, CDR1 is SGHVS, CDR2 FQNEAQ. The CDR3 has 16 residues. V gave up 1 base and J gave up 1 base; unmatched junction bases: 3. CDR3: CASSLGWTGNTGELFF. As DNA, the CDR3 is TGTGCCAGCAGCTTAGGTTGGACAGGGAACACCGGGGAGCTGTTTTTT.

The rearrangement uses TRBV4-1 and TRBJ1-5; D gene unclear. There are 14 residues in the CDR3. Germline V gives CDR1 MGHRA, CDR2 YSYEKL. V lost 4 bases and J lost 5, with 12 bases in between. The CDR3 bases are TGCGCCAGCAGCCCCCAAGTTGGGGATCAGCCCCAGCATTTT. Its translation: CASSPQVGDQPQHF.

This chain joins TRBV29-1 and TRBJ1-1; D gene unclear. This CDR3 is built from 12 residues. Germline CDR1 SQVTM, CDR2 ANQGSEA. V lost 2 bases, J lost 4 bases, and 8 bases lay in between. CDR3 protein: CSVETVTTEAFF. DNA for the CDR3: TGCAGCGTTGAAACGGTGACCACTGAAGCTTTCTTT. The whole variable domain, filled in from reference TRBV29-1 and TRBJ1-1, reads SAVISQKPSRDICQRGTSLTIQCQVDSQVTMMFWYRQQPGQSLTLIATANQGSEATYESGFVIDKFPISRPNLTFSTLTVSNMSPEDSSIYLCSVETVTTEAFFGQGTRLTVV.

The gene calls are TRBV5-6 and TRBJ2-3; D may be TRBD2 (6 bases). Per the germline V gene, CDR1 is SGHDT and CDR2 is YYEEEE. V dropped 0 bases and J dropped 6 bases, with 8 bases sitting between them. This CDR3 contains 13 residues. CDR3 in DNA: TGTGCCAGCAGCTTGGCTGGGGGGGATACGCAGTATTTT. Translating it yields CASSLAGGDTQYF.

The DNA of the CDR3 is TGTGCCAGCAGACCAACAGGGGGTGGCTATGGCTACACCTTC. Amino acids: CASRPTGGGYGYTF. J is TRBJ1-2 and V is TRBV7-2, with 8 bases lining up with TRBD1. The CDR3 loop spans 14 amino acids. Germline CDR1 SGHTA, CDR2 FQGNSA. Trimming cost V 6 bases and J 4 bases; bases outside gene matches: 7.